The clone carrying this TCR beta chain was recorded a few times. In TCRdb, the 5' RACE reads were re-called with MiXCR into one record per CDR3 protein. The sample lists approximately 70,000 distinct CDR3 sequences; about 6% were seen once. The sample is drawn from a study of T cells after yellow fever vaccination. Between the trimmed V and J ends, which lost 5 bases and 2 bases, there was a span of 17 bases. The CDR3 contains 16 residues. The receptor comes from a man between 18 and 29 years old who received the YFV17D yellow fever vaccine. The rearrangement uses TRBV12-3 or TRBV12-4 and TRBJ2-3, with D possibly being TRBD2 (6 bases). Sequenced here: CD8+ T cells sorted from PBMCs, sampled approximately 47 days after the first yellow fever vaccination. CDR3 protein: CASSIGRGPHTDTQYF. The CDR3 nucleotides are TGTGCCAGCAGTATAGGGCGGGGACCCCACACAGATACGCAGTATTTT.